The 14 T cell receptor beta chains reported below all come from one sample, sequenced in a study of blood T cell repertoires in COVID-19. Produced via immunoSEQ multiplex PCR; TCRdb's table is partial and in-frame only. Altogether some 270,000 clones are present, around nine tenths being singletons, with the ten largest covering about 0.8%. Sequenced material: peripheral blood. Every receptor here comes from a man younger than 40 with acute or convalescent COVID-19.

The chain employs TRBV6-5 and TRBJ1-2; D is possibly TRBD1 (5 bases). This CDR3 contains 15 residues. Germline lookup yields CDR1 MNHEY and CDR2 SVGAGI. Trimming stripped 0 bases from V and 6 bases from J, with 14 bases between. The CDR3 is CASSYSSGTPNGYTF. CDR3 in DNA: TGTGCCAGCAGTTACTCGAGCGGGACGCCTAATGGCTACACCTTC.

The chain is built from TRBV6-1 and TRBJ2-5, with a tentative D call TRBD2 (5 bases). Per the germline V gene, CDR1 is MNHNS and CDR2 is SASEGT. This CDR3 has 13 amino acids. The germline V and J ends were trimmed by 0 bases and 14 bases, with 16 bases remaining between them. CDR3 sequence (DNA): TGTGCCAGCAGTGAAGCTCGGATCGGGGTAGACTACTTC. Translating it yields CASSEARIGVDYF.

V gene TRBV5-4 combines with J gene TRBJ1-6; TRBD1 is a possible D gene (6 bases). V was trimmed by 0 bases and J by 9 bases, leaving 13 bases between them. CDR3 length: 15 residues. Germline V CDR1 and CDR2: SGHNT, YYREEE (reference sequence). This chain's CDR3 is CASSLDRGASSPLHF. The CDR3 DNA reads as TGTGCCAGCAGCTTGGATCGGGGGGCGAGTTCACCCCTCCACTTT.

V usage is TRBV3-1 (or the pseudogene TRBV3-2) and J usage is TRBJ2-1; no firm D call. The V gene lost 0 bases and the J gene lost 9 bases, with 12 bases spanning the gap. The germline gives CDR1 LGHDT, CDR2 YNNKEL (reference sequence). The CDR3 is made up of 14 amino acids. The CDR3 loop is CASSQEGQASEQFF. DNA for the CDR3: TGTGCCAGCAGCCAAGAAGGCCAGGCGAGTGAGCAGTTCTTC.

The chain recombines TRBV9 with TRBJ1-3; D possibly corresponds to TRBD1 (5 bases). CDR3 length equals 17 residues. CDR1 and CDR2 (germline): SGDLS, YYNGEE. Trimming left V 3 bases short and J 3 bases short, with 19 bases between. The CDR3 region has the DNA TGTGCCAGCAGCGCTGGCGGTGGCAGGGCGGTTGGAAACACCATATATTTT. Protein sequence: CASSAGGGRAVGNTIYF.

The CDR3 DNA is TGTGCCACCAGCAGAACCGCCGGTTCACCCCTCCACTTT. Translation gives CATSRTAGSPLHF. The chain has TRBV15 and TRBJ1-6, with D unresolved. The V gene lost 2 bases and the J gene lost 9 bases, with 8 bases spanning the gap. The CDR3 sequence is 13 residues long. Germline V gene lookup returns CDR1 LNHNV and CDR2 YYDKDF (reference sequence).

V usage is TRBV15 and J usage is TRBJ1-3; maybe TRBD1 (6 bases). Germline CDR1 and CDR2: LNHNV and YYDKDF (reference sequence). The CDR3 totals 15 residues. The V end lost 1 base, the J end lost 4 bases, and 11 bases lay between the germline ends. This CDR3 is CATSRGGGYGNTIYF. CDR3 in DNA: TGTGCCACCAGCAGAGGGGGGGGCTACGGAAACACCATATATTTT.

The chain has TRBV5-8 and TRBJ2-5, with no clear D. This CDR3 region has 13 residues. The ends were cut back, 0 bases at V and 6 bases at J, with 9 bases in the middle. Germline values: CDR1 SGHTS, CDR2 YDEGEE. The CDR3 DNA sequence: TGTGCCAGCAGCTTGGGGTCCAGGCAGACCCAGTACTTC. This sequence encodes CASSLGSRQTQYF. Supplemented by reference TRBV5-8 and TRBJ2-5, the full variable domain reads EAGVTQSPTHLIKTRGQQATLRCSPISGHTSVYWYQQALGLGLQFLLWYDEGEERNRGNFPPRFSGRQFPNYSSELNVNALELEDSALYLCASSLGSRQTQYFGPGTRLLVL.

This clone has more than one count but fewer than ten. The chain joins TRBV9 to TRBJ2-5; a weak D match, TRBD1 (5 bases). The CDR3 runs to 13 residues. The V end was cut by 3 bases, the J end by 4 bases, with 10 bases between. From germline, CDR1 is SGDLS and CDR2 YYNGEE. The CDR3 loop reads CASSARVRETQYF. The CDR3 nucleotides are TGTGCCAGCAGCGCCAGGGTCAGAGAGACCCAGTACTTC.

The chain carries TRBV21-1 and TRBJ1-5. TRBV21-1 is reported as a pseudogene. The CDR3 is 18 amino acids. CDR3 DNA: TGTGCCAGCAGCAACGGACGGGAGGTCCCAAATAGCAATCAGCCCCAGCATTTT. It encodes CASSNGREVPNSNQPQHF.

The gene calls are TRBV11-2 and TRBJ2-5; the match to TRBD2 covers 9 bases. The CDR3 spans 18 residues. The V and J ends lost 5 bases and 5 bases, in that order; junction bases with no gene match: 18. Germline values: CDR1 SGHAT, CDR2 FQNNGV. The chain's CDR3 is CASSQSPRRGGVWETQYF. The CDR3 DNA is TGTGCCAGCAGCCAGTCCCCAAGGCGGGGGGGCGTCTGGGAGACCCAGTACTTC.

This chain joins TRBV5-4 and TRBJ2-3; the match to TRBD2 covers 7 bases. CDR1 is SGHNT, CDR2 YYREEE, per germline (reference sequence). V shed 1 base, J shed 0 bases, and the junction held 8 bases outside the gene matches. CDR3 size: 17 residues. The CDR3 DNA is TGTGCCAGCAGCTTGTGGACGGGGGGAATTAGCACAGATACGCAGTATTTT. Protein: CASSLWTGGISTDTQYF.

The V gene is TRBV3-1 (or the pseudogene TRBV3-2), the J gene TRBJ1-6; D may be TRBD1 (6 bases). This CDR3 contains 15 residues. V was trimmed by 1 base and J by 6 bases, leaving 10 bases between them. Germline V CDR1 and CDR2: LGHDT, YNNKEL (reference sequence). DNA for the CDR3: TGTGCCAGCAGCCAAGTCGGCAGGGGTAATTCACCCCTCCACTTT. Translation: CASSQVGRGNSPLHF.

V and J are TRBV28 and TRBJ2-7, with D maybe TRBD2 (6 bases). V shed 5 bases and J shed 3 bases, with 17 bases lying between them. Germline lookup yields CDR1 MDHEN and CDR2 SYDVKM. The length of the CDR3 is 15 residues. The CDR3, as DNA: TGTGCCAGCAGTCTCGGCGGGGAGAGATACTACGAGCAGTACTTC. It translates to CASSLGGERYYEQYF.